One sample yielded the 24 T cell receptor beta chains listed below, sequenced in a study of post-analysis software for immune sequencing data. Findings and limits, study-wide: The five TRBV segments detected at higher frequency in patients than in controls included TRBV5-6, TRBV5-1 and TRBV20-1.

Built from TCR beta cDNA, the libraries had unique molecular identifiers in them. TCRdb reanalysed the PCR reads using MiXCR and keeps one entry per CDR3 protein. The sample contains approximately 730,000 distinct CDR3 sequences, 40% to 55% of which appear only once. For these receptors, no antigen is known. The sample taken for sequencing was blood. The receptors come from a girl between 10 and 17 years old with multiple sclerosis.

The rearrangement links TRBV7-9 to TRBJ1-5; 7 nucleotides line up with TRBD1. The CDR3 contains 16 residues. J lost 2 bases, V lost 1 base, and 5 bases had no gene match. Germline assignment: CDR1 SEHNR and CDR2 FQNEAQ (reference sequence). CDR3 amino acids: CASSLVSGQGNQPQHF. CDR3 DNA: TGTGCCAGCAGCTTAGTCAGTGGACAGGGCAATCAGCCCCAGCATTTT.

V usage is TRBV12-3 or TRBV12-4 and J usage is TRBJ1-1; TRBD1 is a possible D gene (5 bases). Trimming shortened V by 6 bases and J by 2 bases, and 13 bases separated the two germline ends. The CDR3 is 14 residues long. The CDR3 bases are TGTGCCAGCAGCCCCAGGGTAGCCAACACTGAAGCTTTCTTT. Its protein product is CASSPRVANTEAFF.

The chain employs TRBV20-1 and TRBJ2-7, with 7 positions matching TRBD1. There are 14 residues in the CDR3. V dropped 1 base and J dropped 1; count of bases not matched to a gene: 4. Germline CDR1 reads DFQATT; CDR2 reads SNEGSKA (reference sequence). CDR3 amino acids: CSARGQGRSYEQYF. CDR3 DNA: TGCAGTGCTAGAGGACAGGGTCGTTCCTACGAGCAGTACTTC.

This chain connects TRBV11-3 to TRBJ2-5; no clear D gene. V lost 5 bases to trimming and J lost 11 bases, with 24 bases between them. Germline loops: CDR1 SGHNT, CDR2 YENEEA. There are 15 residues in the CDR3. The CDR3 region is CASSDIPPRPREQYF. The CDR3 region has the DNA TGTGCCAGCAGCGATATACCTCCCAGACCACGAGAGCAGTACTTC.

V is TRBV4-1 and J is TRBJ2-5; D ambiguous. This CDR3 is built from 15 residues. Germline V gene lookup returns CDR1 MGHRA and CDR2 YSYEKL. V lost 0 bases to trimming and J lost 5 bases, with 13 bases between them. CDR3 loop: CASSQDRVGRETQYF. The CDR3 bases are TGCGCCAGCAGCCAAGATCGGGTCGGACGGGAGACCCAGTACTTC.

In the case of this clonotype: Being one base from a much bigger clone, this may be a read error. This chain connects TRBV20-1 to TRBJ1-2; 8 bases line up with TRBD1. Looked up from germline, CDR1 is DFQATT and CDR2 is SNEGSKA (reference sequence). V lost 1 base and J lost 2; bases outside the gene matches: 0. CDR3 length: 13 residues. The CDR3 loop is CSARGTGNYGYTF. CDR3 nucleotide sequence: TGCAGTGCTAGAGGGACAGGGAACTATGGCTACACCTTC.

This clonotype was recorded many times. This chain joins TRBV12-3 or TRBV12-4 and TRBJ2-7, with TRBD1 as a possible D gene (5 bases). The CDR3 has 14 residues. With 2 bases removed from V and 1 base from J, the gap between germline ends came to 9 bases. CDR3 region: CASSLHRRSYEQYF. DNA for the CDR3: TGTGCCAGCAGTTTACACAGGCGGTCCTACGAGCAGTACTTC.

The chain couples TRBV24-1 to TRBJ2-1; D is perhaps TRBD2 (6 bases). The germline V gene has CDR1 KGHDR and CDR2 SFDVKD. This CDR3 contains 16 residues. Between the trimmed V and J ends, which lost 6 bases and 8 bases, there was a span of 22 bases. The CDR3, as DNA: TGTGCCACCAGTCTCGGAGACGGGAGTAAGGTGGATGAGCAGTTCTTC. This gives the protein CATSLGDGSKVDEQFF.

The chain uses TRBV6-5 and TRBJ1-1; perhaps TRBD1 as D (5 bases). Trimming shortened V by 2 bases and J by 5 bases, and 12 bases separated the two germline ends. Germline-derived CDR1 and CDR2 are MNHEY and SVGAGI. The CDR3 has 14 residues. Here the CDR3 reads CASSYTGGGTEAFF. The CDR3 DNA is TGTGCCAGCAGTTACACGGGGGGAGGAACTGAAGCTTTCTTT.

This chain joins TRBV18 and TRBJ1-1; D possibly corresponds to TRBD1 (6 bases). The V end lost 3 bases, the J end lost 7 bases, and 15 bases lay between the germline ends. This CDR3 has 14 amino acids. Germline V CDR1 and CDR2: KGHSH, LQKENI. In DNA form, the CDR3 reads TGTGCCAGCTCACCTTTAGGTGGGGGCGATGAAGCTTTCTTT. This encodes CASSPLGGGDEAFF.

This chain joins TRBV4-3 and TRBJ2-1, with D perhaps matching TRBD2 (5 bases). V lost 1 base and J lost 7, with 11 bases in between. CDR1 is LGHNA, CDR2 YSLEER, per germline. The CDR3 is 14 residues long. In nucleotides, the CDR3 is TGCGCCAGCAGCCAAGTTCTAGCCGGGAATGAGCAGTTCTTC. Its translation is CASSQVLAGNEQFF.

The table lists this clonotype with a few counts. The V call is TRBV20-1, the J call TRBJ2-7; 11 bases map to TRBD2. Germline loops: CDR1 DFQATT, CDR2 SNEGSKA (reference sequence). V was pared by 5 bases and J by 2 bases, with 5 bases of the junction left unmatched. The CDR3 totals 14 residues. The CDR3 nucleotides read TGCAGTGCTTCCGGGACTAGCGGCCCCTACGAGCAGTACTTC. Translated, it gives CSASGTSGPYEQYF.

J is TRBJ1-5 and V is TRBV6-5, with 8 positions matching TRBD1. V lost 11 bases and J lost 5; bases outside the gene matches: 8. The germline CDR1 and CDR2 sequences are MNHEY and SVGAGI. The CDR3 is 13 residues long. The CDR3 is CAAARTGYQPQHF. In nucleotides, the CDR3 is TGTGCCGCTGCACGGACAGGGTATCAGCCCCAGCATTTT.

The genes are TRBV12-3 or TRBV12-4 and TRBJ2-7; no definite D call. The germline V and J ends were trimmed by 1 base and 0 bases, with 10 bases remaining between them. The CDR3 is 15 amino acids. The CDR3 sequence is CASSLVDTASYEQYF. CDR3 nucleotides: TGTGCCAGCAGTTTAGTAGACACCGCCTCCTACGAGCAGTACTTC.

On this clonotype: A much larger clone lies one base from this, so it may be a read error. The gene calls are TRBV7-2 and TRBJ2-3; perhaps D is TRBD1 or TRBD2 (7 bases each). The CDR3 covers 15 residues. Per germline, CDR1 SGHTA and CDR2 FQGNSA. Trimming shortened V by 0 bases and J by 4 bases, and 11 bases separated the two germline ends. The CDR3 loop is CASSLAGGGSDTQYF. The CDR3 region has the DNA TGTGCCAGCAGCTTAGCGGGAGGGGGCTCAGATACGCAGTATTTT.

This chain uses TRBV27 with TRBJ2-5, with TRBD2 matching over 14 bases. The CDR3 covers 18 residues. Germline assignment: CDR1 MNHEY and CDR2 SMNVEV (reference sequence). V gave up 6 bases and J gave up 5 bases; unmatched junction bases: 14. CDR3 region: CASSLKGTSGRGSETQYF. The CDR3 coding sequence is TGTGCCAGCAGCCTTAAAGGGACTAGCGGGAGAGGGAGCGAGACCCAGTACTTC.

There are a few counts of this clonotype. The V call is TRBV20-1, the J call TRBJ2-7, with 10 bases aligning to TRBD2. V was pared by 1 base and J by 5 bases, with 5 bases of the junction left unmatched. This CDR3 has 14 residues. The germline V gene has CDR1 DFQATT and CDR2 SNEGSKA (reference sequence). CDR3: CSARGKREGDEQYF. In DNA, the CDR3 is TGCAGTGCTAGAGGGAAGCGGGAGGGCGACGAGCAGTACTTC.

V is TRBV4-1 and J is TRBJ1-6; D perhaps matches TRBD1 (5 bases). Germline values: CDR1 MGHRA, CDR2 YSYEKL. CDR3 length: 16 residues. With 1 base removed from V and 6 bases from J, the gap between germline ends came to 13 bases. CDR3 sequence (DNA): TGCGCCAGCAGCCAAGTCGCGGGGACTACTAATTCACCCCTCCACTTT. This codes for CASSQVAGTTNSPLHF.

The chain is built from TRBV9 and TRBJ2-1; D is possibly TRBD1 or TRBD2 (6 bases each). CDR1 and CDR2 from the germline V gene are SGDLS and YYNGEE. This CDR3 has 14 residues. Trimming removed 6 bases from V and 10 bases from J, with 20 bases in between. The CDR3 DNA is TGTGCCAGCACCCTCGAGGGGGGCGGGAAAGAGCAGTTCTTC. It encodes CASTLEGGGKEQFF.

The chain joins TRBV20-1 to TRBJ2-7; no clear D. Judging by the DNA end, TRBJ2-5 fits better; the J call may be wrong. The CDR3 loop spans 12 amino acids. Germline V lookup: CDR1 DFQATT, CDR2 SNEGSKA (reference sequence). Written as DNA, the CDR3 is TGCAGTGCTAATATGGTAGGAGAGACCCAGTACTTC. It encodes CSANMVGETQYF.

This clonotype appeared a single time. V gene TRBV24-1 combines with J gene TRBJ1-1; TRBD1 matches 9 bases. Trimming removed 2 bases from V and 3 bases from J; junction bases left unmatched: 3. Germline-derived CDR1 and CDR2 are KGHDR and SFDVKD. The CDR3 sequence is 15 residues long. The CDR3 reads CATSDSQGAYTEAFF. Here the CDR3 DNA reads TGTGCCACCAGTGATTCACAGGGGGCGTACACTGAAGCTTTCTTT.

This clonotype has a single count. V usage is TRBV5-1 and J usage is TRBJ2-1, with 11 bases that match TRBD2. CDR1 SGHRS and CDR2 YFSETQ come from the germline V gene. V shed 4 bases, J shed 5 bases, and the junction held 5 bases outside the gene matches. This CDR3 has 15 residues. This CDR3 is CASSDGTSGHNEQFF. CDR3 nucleotide sequence: TGCGCCAGCAGCGACGGGACTAGCGGCCACAATGAGCAGTTCTTC.

This clonotype came up a few times. The V gene is TRBV4-3, the J gene TRBJ2-7; tentative D call: TRBD1 (5 bases). This CDR3 region has 16 residues. CDR1 and CDR2 from the germline V gene are LGHNA and YSLEER. Trimming shortened V by 0 bases and J by 0 bases, and 12 bases separated the two germline ends. For the CDR3, the DNA is TGCGCCAGCAGCCAAGACGCAGGGATGTGCTCCTACGAGCAGTACTTC. As protein: CASSQDAGMCSYEQYF.

The genes are TRBV7-3 and TRBJ2-1, with D unresolved. Germline assignment: CDR1 SGHTA and CDR2 FQGTGA. The CDR3 has 15 residues. V lost 0 bases and J 6 bases, leaving 12 bases between the germline ends. The CDR3 region has the DNA TGTGCCAGCAGCTTAACTCCTGGTCAGAGCAATGAGCAGTTCTTC. It encodes CASSLTPGQSNEQFF.